A single sample gave rise to the 32 T cell receptor beta chains below, sequenced in a study of cytomegalovirus exposure and HLA in healthy donors (dated by TCRdb to about 2017). Libraries were built with the immunoSEQ multiplex PCR assay. Imported from immuneACCESS, the table was reduced by TCRdb to in-frame sequences with V and J called. These copies leave out some clones; in studies compared against another copy, an unresolved V gene accounts for under half, and the cause of the remainder is not known. In this sample the table shows approximately 150,000 clones, around four fifths of which occur a single time. The leading ten clones occupy 2% to 2.5% of the sample. The specimen sequenced was PBMCs. These receptors were obtained from a man aged 25 to 40 in good health and CMV-seropositive.

The V gene is TRBV4-1, the J gene TRBJ2-7; TRBD1 agrees at 7 bases. Germline CDR1 reads MGHRA; CDR2 reads YSYEKL. This CDR3 is 16 amino acids long. Trimming took 0 bases from V and 2 from J; bases not matched to a gene: 7. Here the CDR3 reads CASSQDSRQGAYEQYF. CDR3 coding DNA: TGCGCCAGCAGCCAAGACTCTCGGCAGGGGGCCTACGAGCAGTACTTC.

The rearrangement joins TRBV19 to TRBJ1-1, with 7 bases matching TRBD1. The CDR3 runs to 15 residues. From germline, CDR1 is LNHDA and CDR2 SQIVND (reference sequence). V gave up 5 bases and J gave up 5 bases; unmatched junction bases: 11. CDR3: CASSPDRTGGTEAFF. The CDR3, as DNA: TGTGCCAGTAGTCCGGACAGGACGGGCGGGACTGAAGCTTTCTTT.

This clone was observed at least ten times. The V call is TRBV6-5, the J call TRBJ1-6; D gene unclear. Germline-derived CDR1 and CDR2 are MNHEY and SVGAGI. The germline V and J ends were trimmed by 2 bases and 8 bases, with 10 bases remaining between them. This CDR3 region has 14 residues. The CDR3 DNA reads TGTGCCAGCAGTTACCGGACTGGGGATTCACCCCTCCACTTT. Amino acids: CASSYRTGDSPLHF.

This chain uses TRBV5-1 with TRBJ2-7; unclear D gene. Germline assignment: CDR1 SGHRS and CDR2 YFSETQ. V lost 5 bases to trimming and J lost 0 bases, with 9 bases between them. The CDR3 runs to 13 residues. CDR3 amino acids: CASRAATSYEQYF. CDR3 nucleotides: TGCGCCAGCAGGGCGGCCACCTCCTACGAGCAGTACTTC.

This clone occurred a few times. The chain combines TRBV29-1 with TRBJ1-2; unclear D gene. V lost 6 bases and J 8 bases, leaving 16 bases between the germline ends. Germline CDR1 and CDR2: SQVTM and ANQGSEA. The CDR3 loop spans 12 amino acids. The CDR3 protein is CSVRAGNEGYTF. CDR3 DNA: TGCAGCGTGAGGGCGGGGAACGAGGGCTACACCTTC. Complete variable domain (other parts from reference TRBV29-1 and TRBJ1-2): SAVISQKPSRDICQRGTSLTIQCQVDSQVTMMFWYRQQPGQSLTLIATANQGSEATYESGFVIDKFPISRPNLTFSTLTVSNMSPEDSSIYLCSVRAGNEGYTFGSGTRLTVV.

The V gene is TRBV30, the J gene TRBJ1-6, with no clear D. V was shortened by 8 bases and J by 10 bases, with 18 bases between the two germline ends. Germline CDR1 is GTSNPN and CDR2 is SVGIG (reference sequence). The CDR3 runs 13 residues. CDR3 DNA: TGTGCCAGTGTCCCTACCGGAGACTCACCCCTCCACTTT. Translated, it gives CASVPTGDSPLHF.

V gene TRBV6-1 combines with J gene TRBJ2-1, with D tentatively TRBD2 (6 bases). V was pared by 2 bases and J by 6 bases, with 17 bases between. The CDR3 is 16 amino acids. Germline CDR1 is MNHNS and CDR2 is SASEGT. The CDR3 sequence: CASSESWGDVFNEQFF. In DNA, the CDR3 is TGTGCCAGCAGTGAATCGTGGGGGGATGTTTTCAATGAGCAGTTCTTC.

The gene calls are TRBV9 and TRBJ2-7; D gene unclear. The CDR3 consists of 12 residues. CDR1 SGDLS and CDR2 YYNGEE come from the germline V gene. Trimming took 3 bases from V and 7 from J, leaving 11 bases between them. The DNA of the CDR3 is TGTGCCAGCAGCGAGGTGGCCGGGGAGCAGTACTTC. It encodes CASSEVAGEQYF. Filled out from reference TRBV9 and TRBJ2-7, the complete variable domain reads DSGVTQTPKHLITATGQRVTLRCSPRSGDLSVYWYQQSLDQGLQFLIQYYNGEERAKGNILERFSAQQFPDLHSELNLSSLELGDSALYFCASSEVAGEQYFGPGTRLTVT.

This clone was seen once. V usage is TRBV6-6 and J usage is TRBJ2-2; 7 bases line up with TRBD2. CDR3 size: 14 residues. Germline-derived CDR1 and CDR2 are MNHNY and SVGAGI (reference sequence). The trim removed 4 bases at V and 3 bases at J, leaving 2 bases unmatched. CDR3 nucleotides: TGTGCCAGCAGTTCCGCGGGAGACACCGGGGAGCTGTTTTTT. Translating gives CASSSAGDTGELFF.

This chain links TRBV10-3 with TRBJ2-7; 8 bases are a match to TRBD1. CDR3 length equals 15 residues. Germline assignment: CDR1 ENHRY and CDR2 SYGVKD. V shed 3 bases and J 5 bases; nucleotides not matched to a gene: 9. Here the CDR3 reads CAISEGQGKSNEQYF. In DNA form, the CDR3 reads TGTGCCATCAGTGAAGGACAGGGAAAGTCCAACGAGCAGTACTTC.

The chain couples TRBV7-6 to TRBJ2-3, with D possibly being TRBD1 (6 bases). Deletions cut 3 bases from V and 2 bases from J, with 12 bases between. The germline V gene has CDR1 SGHVS and CDR2 FNYEAQ. The CDR3 consists of 15 residues. The CDR3 spells CASSFYRATTDTQYF. The CDR3 DNA reads TGTGCCAGCAGCTTCTACAGGGCTACCACAGATACGCAGTATTTT.

J is TRBJ2-1 and V is TRBV18; 7 positions match TRBD1. Germline loops: CDR1 KGHSH, CDR2 LQKENI. The CDR3 totals 14 residues. After removal of 6 bases from V and 8 bases from J, the junction contained 10 bases not matched to a gene. Here the CDR3 DNA reads TGTGCCAGCTCCGAACAGGGGTCCATGGATGAGCAGTTCTTC. As protein: CASSEQGSMDEQFF.

The sample holds a few counts of this clone. The chain is built from TRBV5-4 and TRBJ1-4; 8 nucleotides align to TRBD1. Germline CDR1 is SGHNT and CDR2 is YYREEE (reference sequence). This CDR3 is 15 amino acids long. V was clipped by 5 bases and J by 3 bases; unmatched bases: 6. CDR3 nucleotides: TGTGCCAGCAGTTCGACGACAGGGGCTAATGAAAAACTGTTTTTT. Protein sequence: CASSSTTGANEKLFF.

The chain employs TRBV13 and TRBJ2-1; TRBD2 matches at 15 bases. J gave up 3 bases and V 2 bases, and 11 bases lay outside the gene matches. The CDR3 has 20 amino acids. The germline CDR1 and CDR2 sequences are PRHDT and FYEKMQ (reference sequence). The CDR3 loop is CASSLTQGLAGGDIYNEQFF. In DNA form, the CDR3 reads TGTGCCAGCAGCTTAACCCAGGGACTAGCGGGGGGCGACATCTACAATGAGCAGTTCTTC.

V usage is TRBV18 and J usage is TRBJ2-3, with D maybe TRBD2 (6 bases). V shed 6 bases and J shed 3 bases, with 13 bases lying between them. Germline V gene data show CDR1 as KGHSH and CDR2 as LQKENI. This CDR3 has 14 amino acids. The CDR3 nucleotides are TGTGCCAGCTCCTCGACTAGTGAGACAGATACGCAGTATTTT. Its protein product is CASSSTSETDTQYF. The variable domain in full, with the rest retrieved from reference TRBV18 and TRBJ2-3, is NAGVMQNPRHLVRRRGQEARLRCSPMKGHSHVYWYRQLPEEGLKFMVYLQKENIIDESGMPKERFSAEFPKEGPSILRIQQVVRGDSAAYFCASSSTSETDTQYFGPGTRLTVL.

J is TRBJ2-3 and V is TRBV5-8; D unclear. Germline-derived CDR1 and CDR2 are SGHTS and YDEGEE. This CDR3 has 14 amino acids. The V end was cut by 1 base, the J end by 2 bases, with 8 bases between. The CDR3 DNA follows: TGTGCCAGCAGCTTGAAGCGCCTCACAGATACGCAGTATTTT. It is translated as CASSLKRLTDTQYF.

The rearrangement joins TRBV7-2 to TRBJ1-5; 7 nucleotides line up with TRBD1. This CDR3 has 15 residues. With V trimmed by 5 bases and J by 0 bases, 4 bases remained unmatched. Germline V gene data show CDR1 as SGHTA and CDR2 as FQGNSA. Here the CDR3 reads CASSTTGNSNQPQHF. CDR3 in DNA: TGTGCCAGCAGCACGACAGGGAATAGCAATCAGCCCCAGCATTTT.

This clone was recorded once. The chain couples TRBV7-2 to TRBJ2-3, with TRBD2 matching 8 bases. Germline V lookup: CDR1 SGHTA, CDR2 FQGNSA. The CDR3 loop spans 14 amino acids. The V segment lost 3 bases and the J segment 4 bases; nucleotides outside the gene matches: 3. This CDR3 reads CASSLVAGSDTQYF. CDR3 in DNA: TGTGCCAGCAGCTTGGTAGCGGGATCAGATACGCAGTATTTT.

The V and J genes are TRBV5-6 and TRBJ1-5; D remains unclear. Trimming took 0 bases from V and 0 from J, leaving 10 bases between them. CDR3 length equals 16 residues. The germline V gene has CDR1 SGHDT and CDR2 YYEEEE. The CDR3 here is CASSLAARGSNQPQHF. The CDR3 DNA follows: TGTGCCAGCAGCTTGGCCGCGCGGGGTAGCAATCAGCCCCAGCATTTT.

This rearrangement joins TRBV18 to TRBJ1-3, with D tentatively TRBD1 (6 bases). This CDR3 region has 15 residues. Between the trimmed V and J ends, which lost 5 bases and 0 bases, there was a span of 11 bases. Germline V gene lookup returns CDR1 KGHSH and CDR2 LQKENI. The CDR3 region has the DNA TGTGCCAGCTCATTCAGGGGCATCTCTGGAAACACCATATATTTT. Its protein product is CASSFRGISGNTIYF.

The chain is built from TRBV4-1 and TRBJ2-7; a possible D gene is TRBD1 (6 bases). The CDR3 runs 16 residues. CDR1 and CDR2 (germline): MGHRA, YSYEKL. V dropped 1 base and J dropped 3 bases, with 16 bases sitting between them. The CDR3 bases are TGCGCCAGCAGCCAAGGACAGGCGATCACACTCTACGAGCAGTACTTC. This codes for CASSQGQAITLYEQYF.

This chain connects TRBV6-6 to TRBJ2-7, with TRBD1 identical over 11 bases. Germline-derived CDR1 and CDR2 are MNHNY and SVGAGI (reference sequence). The CDR3 extends over 14 amino acids. Trimming took 6 bases from V and 4 from J; bases not matched to a gene: 5. In nucleotides, the CDR3 is TGTGCCAGCAGCCGAGGACAGGGGGCGTACGAGCAGTACTTC. Residues: CASSRGQGAYEQYF.

The rearrangement uses TRBV10-3 and TRBJ1-3; 11 bases agree with TRBD1. The germline gives CDR1 ENHRY, CDR2 SYGVKD. The CDR3 contains 17 residues. J was trimmed by 0 bases and V by 6 bases; bases with no gene match: 7. CDR3 in DNA: TGTGCCATCAGCGGGGACAGGGGGACATTCTCTGGAAACACCATATATTTT. It codes for CAISGDRGTFSGNTIYF.

J is TRBJ1-2 and V is TRBV18, with D uncertain. The germline gives CDR1 KGHSH, CDR2 LQKENI. The CDR3 has 13 amino acids. Between the trimmed V and J ends, which lost 0 bases and 6 bases, there was a span of 8 bases. CDR3 residues: CASSPPAGDGYTF. DNA for the CDR3: TGTGCCAGCTCACCACCGGCGGGCGATGGCTACACCTTC. Combining the CDR3 with reference TRBV18 and TRBJ1-2 gives the whole variable domain NAGVMQNPRHLVRRRGQEARLRCSPMKGHSHVYWYRQLPEEGLKFMVYLQKENIIDESGMPKERFSAEFPKEGPSILRIQQVVRGDSAAYFCASSPPAGDGYTFGSGTRLTVV.

V gene TRBV10-3 combines with J gene TRBJ2-1; no definite D call. The germline V gene has CDR1 ENHRY and CDR2 SYGVKD. With 5 bases removed from V and 9 bases from J, the gap between germline ends came to 14 bases. This CDR3 region has 13 residues. The CDR3 DNA follows: TGTGCCATCAGTCCGGGTTCCCACTCTGAGCAGTTCTTC. Amino acids: CAISPGSHSEQFF.

The rearrangement links TRBV6-6 to TRBJ1-1; D is ambiguous. Trimming stripped 6 bases from V and 3 bases from J, with 5 bases between. Germline lookup yields CDR1 MNHNY and CDR2 SVGAGI (reference sequence). The CDR3 runs 11 residues. In DNA form, the CDR3 reads TGTGCCAGCAGCCCGTACACTGAAGCTTTCTTT. It specifies CASSPYTEAFF.

This chain joins TRBV7-2 and TRBJ1-4, with TRBD1 matching over 8 bases. V shed 3 bases, J shed 5 bases, and the junction held 2 bases outside the gene matches. This CDR3 is 14 amino acids long. Germline assignment: CDR1 SGHTA and CDR2 FQGNSA. The CDR3 nucleotides are TGTGCCAGCAGCTTCCGGACAGGGAATGAAAAACTGTTTTTT. It specifies CASSFRTGNEKLFF.

The chain joins TRBV14 to TRBJ1-4; D is possibly TRBD1 (6 bases). This CDR3 comprises 15 residues. The germline V and J ends were trimmed by 1 base and 11 bases, with 17 bases remaining between them. Germline V gene sequence: CDR1 SGHDN, CDR2 FVKESK. The CDR3 DNA is TGTGCCAGCAGCCAAGCGGGAACAGGGATTGAGAAACTGTTTTTT. Its protein product is CASSQAGTGIEKLFF. Together with reference TRBV14 and TRBJ1-4, the CDR3 gives the full variable domain: EAGVTQFPSHSVIEKGQTVTLRCDPISGHDNLYWYRRVMGKEIKFLLHFVKESKQDESGMPNNRFLAERTGGTYSTLKVQPAELEDSGVYFCASSQAGTGIEKLFFGSGTQLSVL.

The rearrangement links TRBV6-5 to TRBJ1-4; D unresolved. The V and J ends lost 0 bases and 7 bases respectively, with 12 bases between them. Germline V gene lookup returns CDR1 MNHEY and CDR2 SVGAGI. The CDR3 contains 15 residues. CDR3 protein: CASSYSNGRLEKLFF. DNA for the CDR3: TGTGCCAGCAGTTACTCGAACGGTAGACTTGAAAAACTGTTTTTT.

This CDR3 is CASSMDIAYEQYF. CDR3 sequence (DNA): TGTGCCAGTAGTATGGACATAGCCTACGAGCAGTACTTC. This chain connects TRBV19 to TRBJ2-7, with a tentative D call TRBD1 (5 bases). V was shortened by 3 bases and J by 2 bases, with 8 bases between the two germline ends. The CDR3 spans 13 residues. CDR1 is LNHDA, CDR2 SQIVND, per germline (reference sequence).

J is TRBJ1-6 and V is TRBV6-5; tentatively, D is TRBD1 (5 bases). Trimming took 5 bases from V and 6 from J, leaving 11 bases between them. Germline V gene data show CDR1 as MNHEY and CDR2 as SVGAGI. The CDR3 sequence is 14 residues long. The CDR3 sequence is CASSATAGNSPLHF. The CDR3 DNA follows: TGTGCCAGCAGTGCGACAGCGGGTAATTCACCCCTCCACTTT.

The rearrangement uses TRBV7-9 and TRBJ1-6; 9 bases line up with TRBD1. V lost 2 bases and J lost 6; bases outside the gene matches: 11. This CDR3 has 18 residues. Looked up from germline, CDR1 is SEHNR and CDR2 is FQNEAQ (reference sequence). The CDR3 coding sequence is TGTGCCAGCAGCTTACCCATTCCCGGGACAGGGCGTAATTCACCCCTCCACTTT. It is translated as CASSLPIPGTGRNSPLHF.